This TCR beta chain was observed in a study of CD8 T cells in ankylosing spondylitis. Study findings and constraints: Reactive arthritis synovial fluid and blood previously showed some of these motif variants. Significant enrichment of disease-linked clones was reported in matched ankylosing spondylitis synovial fluid.

The CDR3 runs to 14 residues. Germline CDR1 is SGHVS and CDR2 is FNYEAQ. V lost 1 base, J lost 5 bases, and 11 bases lay in between. TCRdb itself ran the 5' RACE reads through MiXCR, one entry per CDR3 protein. The sample carries under 200,000 distinct CDR3 sequences, 10% to 15% recorded once. This clonotype has at least ten counts. The antigen remains undetermined. What was sequenced was blood, either unsorted or a sorted T cell fraction (not recorded which). The genes are TRBV7-6 and TRBJ1-2, with D tentatively TRBD1 (6 bases). This clonotype was sampled from a female donor with ankylosing spondylitis or in good health (not recorded which). The CDR3 reads CASSLGTRGYGYTF. The CDR3 coding sequence is TGTGCCAGCAGCTTAGGGACAAGGGGGTATGGCTACACCTTC.